This T cell receptor beta chain comes out of a study of blood T cell repertoires in COVID-19. Looking at the study overall: Sites in the United States, Italy and Spain provided acute and convalescent COVID-19 samples. T cells, B-cell-depleted T cells, or PBMCs supplied cDNA or gDNA.

V was clipped by 6 bases and J by 8 bases; unmatched bases: 11. Looked up from germline, CDR1 is MDHEN and CDR2 is SYDVKM. CDR3 length: 15 amino acids. Those enrolled in Seattle joined during active infection and were followed longitudinally afterward. In the original workflow: From reference gene primer amplification, estimates of nucleated cell counts were derived. TCRdb's copy holds only in-frame clones and misses some; the assay was immunoSEQ multiplex PCR. V, J and clone size are those of that table, while D and trimming were read from the DNA. The table records hundreds of thousands of clones, more than 75% of them present only once.

The rearrangement links TRBV28 to TRBJ1-4; TRBD1 agrees at 8 bases. The sequenced sample consisted of peripheral blood. The TCR sequence derives from a woman between 50 and 59 years old with COVID-19, enrolled during active disease. CDR3 coding DNA: TGTGCCAGCAGCACGGATCAGGGGGCCGTCGAAAAACTGTTTTTT. This translates into CASSTDQGAVEKLFF.